The clone carrying this TCR beta chain showed up just once. The record originates from a study of blood T cell repertoires in COVID-19. On the study more broadly: Researchers got acute and convalescent COVID-19 samples from the United States, Italy and Spain.

The germline gives CDR1 ENHRY, CDR2 SYGVKD. Trimming shortened V by 0 bases and J by 4 bases, and 12 bases separated the two germline ends. The CDR3 length is 15 residues. The protocol was immunoSEQ multiplex PCR, while the TCRdb copy is restricted to in-frame clones and leaves out a portion. In the table there are about 120,000 clones, roughly four fifths of which are singletons. V and J are TRBV10-3 and TRBJ2-5, with D hard to call. Sequencing was done on a sample of peripheral blood. The sequence derives from a woman in her sixties with acute or convalescent COVID-19. This CDR3 reads CAISESALAGETQYF. The DNA of the CDR3 is TGTGCCATCAGTGAGTCGGCCCTTGCAGGAGAGACCCAGTACTTC.